The next 20 T cell receptor beta chains were all read from a single sample in a study of cytomegalovirus exposure and HLA in healthy donors. A multiplex PCR was run with 60 Vbeta primers and 13 Jbeta primers. The protocol was immunoSEQ multiplex PCR, while the TCRdb copy is restricted to in-frame clones and leaves out a portion. The sample consists of 50,000 or so clones, 65% to 85% of them appearing once. Input material: PBMCs. The source of these receptors is a man younger than 35 in good health and CMV-seronegative.

This chain links TRBV18 with TRBJ1-2; 7 nucleotides align to TRBD1. V lost 3 bases to trimming and J lost 3 bases; unmatched junction nucleotides: 4. The CDR3 loop spans 14 amino acids. Germline CDR1 reads KGHSH; CDR2 reads LQKENI. CDR3 region: CASSPKTGDYGYTF. DNA of the CDR3: TGTGCCAGCTCACCCAAAACAGGGGACTATGGCTACACCTTC. The full variable domain, rest sourced from reference TRBV18 and TRBJ1-2, is NAGVMQNPRHLVRRRGQEARLRCSPMKGHSHVYWYRQLPEEGLKFMVYLQKENIIDESGMPKERFSAEFPKEGPSILRIQQVVRGDSAAYFCASSPKTGDYGYTFGSGTRLTVV.

This clone was recorded once. This rearrangement joins TRBV18 to TRBJ1-2; D is ambiguous. Looked up from germline, CDR1 is KGHSH and CDR2 is LQKENI. Trimming shortened V by 2 bases and J by 3 bases, and 7 bases separated the two germline ends. CDR3 size: 13 residues. The CDR3 is CASSPEGYYGYTF. The CDR3 nucleotides read TGTGCCAGCTCACCAGAGGGATACTATGGCTACACCTTC. Together with reference TRBV18 and TRBJ1-2, the CDR3 gives the full variable domain: NAGVMQNPRHLVRRRGQEARLRCSPMKGHSHVYWYRQLPEEGLKFMVYLQKENIIDESGMPKERFSAEFPKEGPSILRIQQVVRGDSAAYFCASSPEGYYGYTFGSGTRLTVV.

This clone was found a few times. The chain employs TRBV29-1 and TRBJ1-2, with TRBD1 identical over 7 bases. V gave up 4 bases and J gave up 4 bases; unmatched junction bases: 6. The CDR3 is 13 residues long. From germline, CDR1 is SQVTM and CDR2 ANQGSEA. CDR3 coding DNA: TGCAGCGTTGGGAGGGACAGTGGCTATGGCTACACCTTC. Protein sequence: CSVGRDSGYGYTF. Together with reference TRBV29-1 and TRBJ1-2, the CDR3 gives the full variable domain: SAVISQKPSRDICQRGTSLTIQCQVDSQVTMMFWYRQQPGQSLTLIATANQGSEATYESGFVIDKFPISRPNLTFSTLTVSNMSPEDSSIYLCSVGRDSGYGYTFGSGTRLTVV.

The CDR3 DNA reads as TGTGCCAGCGTGGGACAGGCCGCCTACGAGCAGTACTTC. Residues: CASVGQAAYEQYF. This chain links TRBV28 with TRBJ2-7; 8 positions match TRBD1. The CDR3 contains 13 residues. Per the germline V gene, CDR1 is MDHEN and CDR2 is SYDVKM. V gave up 8 bases and J gave up 2 bases; unmatched junction bases: 5.

In its sample, this clone was seen a few times. This chain connects TRBV27 to TRBJ1-5; D unresolved. The CDR3 contains 14 residues. Germline V gene sequence: CDR1 MNHEY, CDR2 SMNVEV (reference sequence). The ends were cut back, 6 bases at V and 0 bases at J, with 9 bases in the middle. CDR3 DNA: TGTGCCAGCAGATCCGGGATTAGCAATCAGCCCCAGCATTTT. Protein: CASRSGISNQPQHF.

The rearrangement uses TRBV30 and TRBJ1-1; 7 bases align to TRBD1. This CDR3 is built from 16 residues. Per the germline V gene, CDR1 is GTSNPN and CDR2 is SVGIG (reference sequence). The ends lost 1 base at V and 2 bases at J; junction bases unmatched: 10. The CDR3 DNA is TGTGCCTGGAGTGCTACGTGGACAGGAGGTAACACTGAAGCTTTCTTT. Amino acids: CAWSATWTGGNTEAFF.

This clone was counted only a few times. V usage is TRBV2 and J usage is TRBJ2-7, with 13 nucleotides matching TRBD2. The V and J ends lost 6 bases and 4 bases, in that order; junction bases with no gene match: 0. Germline V gives CDR1 SNHLY, CDR2 FYNNEI. CDR3 length: 13 residues. The chain's CDR3 is CASRGLAGYEQYF. Here the CDR3 DNA reads TGTGCCAGCAGGGGACTAGCGGGATACGAGCAGTACTTC.

This clone has a handful of counts. This sequence joins TRBV7-9 and TRBJ1-2; D call uncertain. V lost 5 bases and J lost 2, with 9 bases in between. Germline-derived CDR1 and CDR2 are SEHNR and FQNEAQ (reference sequence). This CDR3 is 13 amino acids long. The CDR3 reads CASSPDTNYGYTF. The CDR3 nucleotides read TGTGCCAGCAGCCCCGACACCAACTATGGCTACACCTTC.

A few counts support this clone. The CDR3 loop reads CASNFFQQEGDRYF. CDR3 nucleotides: TGTGCCAGCAACTTTTTCCAACAGGAAGGAGACCGGTACTTC. This chain links TRBV2 with TRBJ2-5; perhaps TRBD1 as D (5 bases). The germline CDR1 and CDR2 sequences are SNHLY and FYNNEI. V lost 7 bases to trimming and J lost 13 bases, with 25 bases between them. The CDR3 loop spans 14 amino acids.

J is TRBJ2-1 and V is TRBV4-2; D not certain. The germline V gene has CDR1 LGHNA and CDR2 YNFKEQ. The CDR3 extends over 12 amino acids. Deletions cut 0 bases from V and 8 bases from J, with 5 bases between. DNA for the CDR3: TGTGCCAGCAGCCAAGATCGGGATGAGCAGTTCTTC. This encodes CASSQDRDEQFF.

The V and J genes are TRBV7-9 and TRBJ1-5, with D possibly matching TRBD1 (5 bases). Germline V gene sequence: CDR1 SEHNR, CDR2 FQNEAQ (reference sequence). Trimming left V 5 bases short and J 1 base short, with 15 bases between. This CDR3 region has 16 residues. The CDR3 spells CASSPLAGESNQPQHF. The DNA for the CDR3 is TGTGCCAGCAGCCCCCTGGCGGGGGAGAGCAATCAGCCCCAGCATTTT. The whole variable domain, filled in from reference TRBV7-9 and TRBJ1-5, reads DTGVSQNPRHKITKRGQNVTFRCDPISEHNRLYWYRQTLGQGPEFLTYFQNEAQLEKSRLLSDRFSAERPKGSFSTLEIQRTEQGDSAMYLCASSPLAGESNQPQHFGDGTRLSIL.

The chain is built from TRBV5-4 and TRBJ1-1; 8 bases are a match to TRBD1. This CDR3 is built from 16 residues. Germline CDR1 and CDR2: SGHNT and YYREEE (reference sequence). Trimming took 3 bases from V and 4 from J; bases not matched to a gene: 11. CDR3 amino acids: CASSSTGASGGTEAFF. The CDR3 nucleotides are TGTGCCAGCAGCTCGACAGGGGCTTCGGGCGGCACTGAAGCTTTCTTT. The full variable domain, its missing parts supplied by reference TRBV5-4 and TRBJ1-1, is ETGVTQSPTHLIKTRGQQVTLRCSSQSGHNTVSWYQQALGQGPQFIFQYYREEENGRGNFPPRFSGLQFPNYSSELNVNALELDDSALYLCASSSTGASGGTEAFFGQGTRLTVV.

The V gene is TRBV29-1, the J gene TRBJ1-5; a weak D match, TRBD1 (6 bases). CDR3 length: 13 residues. V dropped 5 bases and J dropped 4 bases, with 12 bases sitting between them. CDR1 is SQVTM and CDR2 is ANQGSEA in the germline V gene. The CDR3 loop is CSVNQGPNQPQHF. The CDR3 nucleotides read TGCAGCGTTAACCAGGGGCCTAATCAGCCCCAGCATTTT.

This sequence joins TRBV15 and TRBJ2-7, with 8 bases matching TRBD2. Germline V CDR1 and CDR2: LNHNV, YYDKDF (reference sequence). This CDR3 contains 15 residues. V lost 0 bases to trimming and J lost 1 base; unmatched junction nucleotides: 2. Here the CDR3 reads CATSRDRGGSYEQYF. The CDR3, as DNA: TGTGCCACCAGCAGAGATCGGGGGGGGTCCTACGAGCAGTACTTC.

V usage is TRBV7-9 and J usage is TRBJ2-1, with a weak D call TRBD2 (5 bases). The CDR3 has 12 residues. Between the trimmed V and J ends, which lost 1 base and 10 bases, there was a span of 8 bases. Germline CDR1 SEHNR, CDR2 FQNEAQ (reference sequence). As DNA, the CDR3 is TGTGCCAGCAGCTTAGAACGGGGAGAGCAGTTCTTC. This codes for CASSLERGEQFF.

The chain recombines TRBV5-6 with TRBJ1-5; TRBD1 matches at 8 bases. Germline CDR1 is SGHDT and CDR2 is YYEEEE. The CDR3 runs to 14 residues. V lost 4 bases, J lost 6 bases, and 6 bases stayed unmatched. This chain's CDR3 is CASSQQGGRQPQHF. CDR3 DNA: TGTGCCAGCAGCCAACAGGGGGGCCGTCAGCCCCAGCATTTT.

The CDR3 DNA sequence: TGTGCCAGCAGCTTATCAGGAAGCTCCTATAATTCACCCCTCCACTTT. Translation gives CASSLSGSSYNSPLHF. The rearrangement joins TRBV7-9 to TRBJ1-6; D remains unclear. V lost 2 bases to trimming and J lost 0 bases, with 8 bases between them. CDR1 SEHNR and CDR2 FQNEAQ come from the germline V gene (reference sequence). The CDR3 covers 16 residues. Using reference TRBV7-9 and TRBJ1-6 for the parts outside the CDR3, the full variable domain is DTGVSQNPRHKITKRGQNVTFRCDPISEHNRLYWYRQTLGQGPEFLTYFQNEAQLEKSRLLSDRFSAERPKGSFSTLEIQRTEQGDSAMYLCASSLSGSSYNSPLHFGNGTRLTVT.

For this clone: The same CDR3 can be traced to other DNA sequences in this sample. This chain connects TRBV2 to TRBJ1-1; possibly TRBD1 for D (5 bases). Germline V gene lookup returns CDR1 SNHLY and CDR2 FYNNEI. With 3 bases removed from V and 1 base from J, the gap between germline ends came to 6 bases. The CDR3 runs 13 residues. The CDR3 nucleotides are TGTGCCAGCAGTGACCAGGGGAACACTGAAGCTTTCTTT. Translated: CASSDQGNTEAFF.

The chain has TRBV5-1 and TRBJ1-1, with D hard to call. The CDR3 has 13 amino acids. Trimming left V 3 bases short and J 0 bases short, with 6 bases between. Germline V gene sequence: CDR1 SGHRS, CDR2 YFSETQ. CDR3 residues: CASSSDMNTEAFF. The CDR3 bases are TGCGCCAGCAGCTCCGACATGAACACTGAAGCTTTCTTT.

This clone has only one observation. The chain employs TRBV19 and TRBJ1-1, with D possibly matching TRBD1 (5 bases). CDR1 is LNHDA and CDR2 is SQIVND in the germline V gene (reference sequence). The CDR3 is 12 amino acids. Deletions cut 1 base from V and 7 bases from J, with 7 bases between. CDR3 protein: CASSIAGHEAFF. CDR3 nucleotides: TGTGCCAGTAGTATAGCAGGGCATGAAGCTTTCTTT.